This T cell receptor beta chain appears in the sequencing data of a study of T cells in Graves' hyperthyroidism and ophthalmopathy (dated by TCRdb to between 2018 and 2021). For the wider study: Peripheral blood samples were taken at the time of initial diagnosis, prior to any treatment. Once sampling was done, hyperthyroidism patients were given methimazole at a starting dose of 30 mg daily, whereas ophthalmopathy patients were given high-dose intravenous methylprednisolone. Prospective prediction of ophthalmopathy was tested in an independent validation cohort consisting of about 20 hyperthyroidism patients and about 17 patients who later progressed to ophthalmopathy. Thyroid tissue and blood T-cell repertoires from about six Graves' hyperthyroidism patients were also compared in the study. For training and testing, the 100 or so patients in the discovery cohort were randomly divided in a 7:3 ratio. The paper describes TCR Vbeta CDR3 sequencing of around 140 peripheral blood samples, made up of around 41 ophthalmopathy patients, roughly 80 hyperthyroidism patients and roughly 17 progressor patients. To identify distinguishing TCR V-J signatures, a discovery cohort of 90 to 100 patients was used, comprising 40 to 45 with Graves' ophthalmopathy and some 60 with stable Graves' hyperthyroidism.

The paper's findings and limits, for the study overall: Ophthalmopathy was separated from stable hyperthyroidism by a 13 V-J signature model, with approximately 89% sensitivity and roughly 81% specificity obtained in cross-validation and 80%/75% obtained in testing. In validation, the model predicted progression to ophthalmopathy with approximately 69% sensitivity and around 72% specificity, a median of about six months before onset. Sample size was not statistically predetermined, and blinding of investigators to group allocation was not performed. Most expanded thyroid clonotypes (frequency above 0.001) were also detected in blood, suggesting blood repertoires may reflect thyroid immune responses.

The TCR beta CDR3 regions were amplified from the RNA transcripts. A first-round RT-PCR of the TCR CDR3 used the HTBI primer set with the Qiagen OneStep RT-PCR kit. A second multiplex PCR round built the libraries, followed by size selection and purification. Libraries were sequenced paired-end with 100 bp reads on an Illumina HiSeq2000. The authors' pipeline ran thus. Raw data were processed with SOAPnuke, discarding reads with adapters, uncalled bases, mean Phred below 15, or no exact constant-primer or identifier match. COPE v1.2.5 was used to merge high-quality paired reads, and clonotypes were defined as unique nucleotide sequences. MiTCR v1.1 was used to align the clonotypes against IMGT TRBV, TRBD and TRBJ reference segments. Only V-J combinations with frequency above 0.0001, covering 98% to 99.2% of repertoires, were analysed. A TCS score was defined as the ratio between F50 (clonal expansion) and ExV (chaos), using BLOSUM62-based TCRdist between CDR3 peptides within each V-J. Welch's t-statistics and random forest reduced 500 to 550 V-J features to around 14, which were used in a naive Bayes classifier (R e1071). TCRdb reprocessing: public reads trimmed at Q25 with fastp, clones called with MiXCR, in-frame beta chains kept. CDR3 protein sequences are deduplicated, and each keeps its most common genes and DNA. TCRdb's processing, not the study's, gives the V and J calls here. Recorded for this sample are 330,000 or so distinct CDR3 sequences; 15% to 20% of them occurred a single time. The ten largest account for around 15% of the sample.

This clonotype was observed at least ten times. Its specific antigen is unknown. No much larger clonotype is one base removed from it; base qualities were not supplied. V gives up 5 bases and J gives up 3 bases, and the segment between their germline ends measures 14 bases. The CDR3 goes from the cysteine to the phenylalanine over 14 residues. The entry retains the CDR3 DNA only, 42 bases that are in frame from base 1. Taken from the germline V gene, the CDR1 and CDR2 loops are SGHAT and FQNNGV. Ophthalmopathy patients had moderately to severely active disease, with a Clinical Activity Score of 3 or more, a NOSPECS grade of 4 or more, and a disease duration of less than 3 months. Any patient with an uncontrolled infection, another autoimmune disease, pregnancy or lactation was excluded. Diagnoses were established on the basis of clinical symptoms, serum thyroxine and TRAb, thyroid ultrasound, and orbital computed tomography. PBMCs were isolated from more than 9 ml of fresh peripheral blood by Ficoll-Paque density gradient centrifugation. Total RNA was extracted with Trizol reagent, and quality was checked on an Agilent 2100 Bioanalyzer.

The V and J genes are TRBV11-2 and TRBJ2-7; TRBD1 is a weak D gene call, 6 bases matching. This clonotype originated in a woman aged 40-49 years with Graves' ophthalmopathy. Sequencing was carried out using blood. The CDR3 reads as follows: CASSPIGQLYEQYF. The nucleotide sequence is TGTGCCAGCAGCCCCATCGGACAGCTCTACGAGCAGTACTTC.